This T cell receptor (beta chain) was captured by sequencing in a study of cytomegalovirus exposure and HLA in healthy donors. A multiplex PCR was run with 60 Vbeta primers and 13 Jbeta primers. The method was immunoSEQ multiplex PCR; TCRdb's version includes in-frame clones alone and lacks a portion of them. The data hold about 210,000 clones, with 70% to 90% observed a single time. Sequencing was done on a sample of PBMCs. This TCR derives from a woman in her 30s in good health and CMV-seronegative.

The CDR3 sequence: CASRATSGSTDTQYF. The CDR3 DNA reads TGTGCCAGCAGAGCAACTAGCGGGAGCACAGATACGCAGTATTTT. This chain connects TRBV6-1 to TRBJ2-3, with 9 bases fitting TRBD2. This CDR3 spans 15 amino acids. Trimming removed 6 bases from V and 0 bases from J; junction bases left unmatched: 4. Germline-derived CDR1 and CDR2 are MNHNS and SASEGT.